This T cell receptor (beta chain) was profiled in a study of cytomegalovirus exposure and HLA in healthy donors. In its sample, this clone was seen a few times. Primers for the PCR totalled 60 Vbeta and 13 Jbeta. Generated by immunoSEQ multiplex PCR, the TCRdb table keeps only in-frame clones and is missing some. The table shows approximately 150,000 clones, with 73% occurring only once. Germline V gene data show CDR1 as ENHRY and CDR2 as SYGVKD. CDR3 length: 15 residues. V trimming: 6 bases; J trimming: 11 bases; junction bases outside the gene matches: 17. V gene TRBV10-3 combines with J gene TRBJ1-1; TRBD1 aligns across 8 bases. The sequencing sample was made of PBMCs. The clonotype originates from a woman aged 18-29 years in good health and CMV-seropositive. The CDR3 DNA reads TGTGCCATCAGGGGAGGGCAGGGGGCGGCTCGGACCGCTTTCTTT. It is translated as CAIRGGQGAARTAFF.